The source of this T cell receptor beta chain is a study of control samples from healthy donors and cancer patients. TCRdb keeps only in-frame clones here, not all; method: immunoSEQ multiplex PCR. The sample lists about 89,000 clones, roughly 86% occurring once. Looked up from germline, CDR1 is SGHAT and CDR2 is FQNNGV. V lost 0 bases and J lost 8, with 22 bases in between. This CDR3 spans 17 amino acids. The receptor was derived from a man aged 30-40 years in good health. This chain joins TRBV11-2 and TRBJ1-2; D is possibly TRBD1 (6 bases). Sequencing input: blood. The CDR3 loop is CASSLDRTAERVVGYTF. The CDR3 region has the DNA TGTGCCAGCAGCTTAGACCGGACAGCGGAAAGGGTTGTAGGCTACACCTTC.